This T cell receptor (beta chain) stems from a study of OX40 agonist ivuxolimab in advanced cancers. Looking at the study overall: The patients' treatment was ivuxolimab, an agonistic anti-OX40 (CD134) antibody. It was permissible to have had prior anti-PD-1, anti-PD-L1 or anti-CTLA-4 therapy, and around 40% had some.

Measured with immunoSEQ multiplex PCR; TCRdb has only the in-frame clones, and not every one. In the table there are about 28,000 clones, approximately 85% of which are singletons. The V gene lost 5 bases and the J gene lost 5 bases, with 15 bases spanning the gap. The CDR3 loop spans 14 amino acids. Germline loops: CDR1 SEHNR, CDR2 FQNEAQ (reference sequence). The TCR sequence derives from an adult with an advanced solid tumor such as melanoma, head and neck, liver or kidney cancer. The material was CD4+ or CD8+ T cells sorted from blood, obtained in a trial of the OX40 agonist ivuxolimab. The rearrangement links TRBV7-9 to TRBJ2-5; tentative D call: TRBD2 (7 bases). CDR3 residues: CASSPWGGRETQYF. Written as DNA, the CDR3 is TGTGCCAGCAGCCCCTGGGGGGGGCGGGAGACCCAGTACTTC.